This TCR beta chain was identified in a study of cytomegalovirus exposure and HLA in healthy donors. Overall study findings and caveats: HLA-A and HLA-B allele assignments for most subjects were reportedly predicted accurately using TCR beta sequences.

As concerns this clone: Its cognate antigen is unknown.

Primers included in the PCR were 60 Vbeta and 13 Jbeta primers. Per the original methods: Later reanalysis found 75 million to 100 million unique TCR beta chains, roughly 10 million of them shared. Sequenced by immunoSEQ multiplex PCR; TCRdb stores in-frame clones only, minus some. V, J and clone size derive from that table, while D and trimming were established from the DNA sequence. The sample contains some 200,000 clones, roughly 80% of which appear only once. This CDR3 spans 15 amino acids. With V trimmed by 0 bases and J by 3 bases, 2 bases remained unmatched. CDR1 and CDR2 from the germline V gene are ENHRY and SYGVKD.

This chain uses TRBV10-3 with TRBJ1-5; 7 bases are a match to TRBD1. The sequenced sample consisted of PBMCs. This receptor was obtained from a man between 40 and 49 years old in good health and CMV-seronegative. The CDR3 nucleotides read TGTGCCATCAGTGAGTCGGGACAGATCAATCAGCCCCAGCATTTT. It is translated as CAISESGQINQPQHF.